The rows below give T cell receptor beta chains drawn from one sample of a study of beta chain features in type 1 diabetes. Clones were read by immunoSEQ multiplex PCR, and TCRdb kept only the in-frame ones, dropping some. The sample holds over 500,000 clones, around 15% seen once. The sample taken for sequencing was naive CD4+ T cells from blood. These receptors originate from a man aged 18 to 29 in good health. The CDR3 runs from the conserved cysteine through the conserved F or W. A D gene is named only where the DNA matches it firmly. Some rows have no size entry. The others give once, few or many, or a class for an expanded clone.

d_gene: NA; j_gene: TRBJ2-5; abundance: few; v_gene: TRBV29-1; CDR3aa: CSVTLGETQYF; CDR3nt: TGCAGCGTCACCCTAGGGGAGACCCAGTACTTC
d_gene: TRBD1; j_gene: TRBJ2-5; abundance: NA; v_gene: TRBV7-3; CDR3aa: CASSLKPYDRGYPETQYF; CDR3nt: TGTGCCAGCAGCTTAAAACCCTACGACAGGGGGTATCCAGAGACCCAGTACTTC
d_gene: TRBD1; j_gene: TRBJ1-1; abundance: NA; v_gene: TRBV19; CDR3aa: CASGDRMSTEAFF; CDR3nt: TGTGCCAGTGGGGACAGAATGAGCACTGAAGCTTTCTTT
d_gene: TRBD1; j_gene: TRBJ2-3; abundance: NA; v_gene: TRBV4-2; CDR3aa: CASRRGQKTDTQYF; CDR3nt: TGTGCCAGCCGACGGGGACAGAAGACAGATACGCAGTATTTT
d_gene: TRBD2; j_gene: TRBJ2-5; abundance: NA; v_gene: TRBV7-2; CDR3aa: CASSFTSGSVQYF; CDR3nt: TGTGCCAGCAGCTTCACTAGCGGGAGCGTCCAGTACTTC
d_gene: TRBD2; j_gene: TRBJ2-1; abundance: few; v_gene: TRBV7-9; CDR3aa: CASSPIGLAVYNEQFF; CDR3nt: TGTGCCAGCAGCCCAATAGGACTAGCGGTATACAATGAGCAGTTCTTC
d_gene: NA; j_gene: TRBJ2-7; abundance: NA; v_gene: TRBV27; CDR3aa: CASSLRGNYEQYF; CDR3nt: TGTGCCAGCAGTTTAAGGGGAAATTACGAGCAGTACTTC
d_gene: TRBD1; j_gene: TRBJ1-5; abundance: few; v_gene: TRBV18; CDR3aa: CASSPQLDRGEGQPQHF; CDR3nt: TGTGCCAGCTCACCCCAACTCGACAGGGGCGAGGGTCAGCCCCAGCATTTT
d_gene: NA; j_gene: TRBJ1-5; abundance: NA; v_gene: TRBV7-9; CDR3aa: CASSLFLGQPQHF; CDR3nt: TGTGCCAGCAGCTTATTTTTAGGGCAGCCCCAGCATTTT
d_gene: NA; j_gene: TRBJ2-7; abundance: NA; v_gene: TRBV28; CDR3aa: CASSLYSYEQYF; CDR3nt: TGTGCCAGCAGTTTATACAGCTACGAGCAGTACTTC
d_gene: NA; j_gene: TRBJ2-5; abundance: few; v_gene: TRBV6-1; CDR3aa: CASSELIQETQYF; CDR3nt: TGTGCCAGCAGTGAGTTAATCCAAGAGACCCAGTACTTC
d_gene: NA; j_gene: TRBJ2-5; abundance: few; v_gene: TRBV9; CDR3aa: CASSVAQYQETQYF; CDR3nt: TGTGCCAGCAGCGTAGCGCAGTACCAAGAGACCCAGTACTTC
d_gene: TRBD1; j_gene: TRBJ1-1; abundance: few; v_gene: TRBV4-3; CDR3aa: CASSQEGQKNTEAFF; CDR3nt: TGCGCCAGCAGCCAGGAGGGACAGAAGAACACTGAAGCTTTCTTT
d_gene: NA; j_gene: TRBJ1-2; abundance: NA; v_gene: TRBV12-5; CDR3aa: CASRPDSRYGYTF; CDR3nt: TGTGCTAGCCGACCCGACAGTCGCTATGGCTACACCTTC
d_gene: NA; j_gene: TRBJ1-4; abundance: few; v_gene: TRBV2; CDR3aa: CASSRQAANEKLFF; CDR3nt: TGTGCCAGCAGTCGACAGGCAGCTAATGAAAAACTGTTTTTT
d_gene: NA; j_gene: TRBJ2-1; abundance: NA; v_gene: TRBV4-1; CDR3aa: CASSHGSYNEQFF; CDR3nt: TGCGCCAGCAGCCACGGCAGTTACAATGAGCAGTTCTTC
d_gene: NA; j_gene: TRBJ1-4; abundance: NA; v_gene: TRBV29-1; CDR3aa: CSVSGGSSTNEKLFF; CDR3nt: TGCAGCGTTTCTGGGGGTTCATCAACTAATGAAAAACTGTTTTTT
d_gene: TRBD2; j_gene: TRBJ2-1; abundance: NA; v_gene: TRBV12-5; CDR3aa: CASGLGTSGYNEQFF; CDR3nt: TGTGCTAGTGGTTTGGGGACTAGCGGGTACAATGAGCAGTTCTTC
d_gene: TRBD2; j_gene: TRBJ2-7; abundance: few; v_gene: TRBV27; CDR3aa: CASSPNPGLAGYEQYF; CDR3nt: TGTGCCAGCAGTCCCAATCCGGGACTAGCGGGCTACGAGCAGTACTTC
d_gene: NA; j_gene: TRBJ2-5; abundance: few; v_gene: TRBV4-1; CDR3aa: CASSQDGQETQYF; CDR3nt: TGCGCCAGCAGCCAGGACGGTCAAGAGACCCAGTACTTC
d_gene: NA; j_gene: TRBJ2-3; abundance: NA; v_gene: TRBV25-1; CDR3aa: CASSNLGTDTQYF; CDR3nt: TGTGCCAGCAGCAACCTAGGGACAGATACGCAGTATTTT
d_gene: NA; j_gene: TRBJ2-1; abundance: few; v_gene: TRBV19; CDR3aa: CATAVGDGQFF; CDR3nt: TGTGCCACAGCTGTAGGAGACGGGCAGTTCTTC
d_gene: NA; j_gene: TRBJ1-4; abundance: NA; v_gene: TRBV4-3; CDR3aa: CASRGGAIGEKLFF; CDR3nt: TGCGCCAGCAGGGGGGGGGCGATTGGTGAAAAACTGTTTTTT
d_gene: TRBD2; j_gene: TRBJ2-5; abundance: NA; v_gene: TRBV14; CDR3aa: CASSESRRLAGGPWETQYF; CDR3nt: TGTGCCAGCAGCGAAAGTCGAAGGCTAGCGGGAGGGCCCTGGGAGACCCAGTACTTC
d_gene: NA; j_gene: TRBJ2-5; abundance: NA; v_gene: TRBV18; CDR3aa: CASSPSEETQYF; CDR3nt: TGTGCCAGCTCACCATCAGAAGAGACCCAGTACTTC
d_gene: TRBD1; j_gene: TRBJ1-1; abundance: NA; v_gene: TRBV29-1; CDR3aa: CSVGDWTGGAGNTEAFF; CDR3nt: TGCAGCGTTGGGGACTGGACAGGGGGCGCGGGGAACACTGAAGCTTTCTTT
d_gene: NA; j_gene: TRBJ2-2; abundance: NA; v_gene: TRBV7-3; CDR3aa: CASSPGTLKRAGELFF; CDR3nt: TGTGCCAGCAGCCCTGGGACTTTAAAAAGGGCCGGGGAGCTGTTTTTT
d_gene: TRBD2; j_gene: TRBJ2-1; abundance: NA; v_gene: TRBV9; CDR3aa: CASSVVGAGGPNEQFF; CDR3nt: TGTGCCAGCAGCGTAGTTGGAGCGGGGGGGCCAAATGAGCAGTTCTTC
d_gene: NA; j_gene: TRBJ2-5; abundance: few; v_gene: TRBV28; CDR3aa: CASSLWLAPQETQYF; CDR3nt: TGTGCCAGCAGTTTATGGCTAGCGCCTCAAGAGACCCAGTACTTC
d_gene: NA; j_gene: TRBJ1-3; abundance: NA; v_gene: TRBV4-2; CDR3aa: CASSQDFAGKGNTIYF; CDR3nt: TGTGCCAGCAGCCAAGATTTCGCGGGCAAGGGAAACACCATATATTTT
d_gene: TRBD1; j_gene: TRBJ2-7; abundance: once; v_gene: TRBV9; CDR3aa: CASSADRDGYEQYF; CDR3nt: TGTGCCAGCAGCGCGGACAGGGACGGTTACGAGCAGTACTTC
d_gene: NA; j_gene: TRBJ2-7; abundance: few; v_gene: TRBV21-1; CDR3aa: CASISRDRAQGEQYF; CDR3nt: TGTGCCAGCATCTCCCGGGACAGGGCCCAGGGGGAGCAGTACTTC
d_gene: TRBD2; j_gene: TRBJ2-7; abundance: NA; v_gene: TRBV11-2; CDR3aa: CASSTPSGVTYEQYF; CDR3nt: TGTGCCAGCAGCACTCCTAGCGGGGTTACCTACGAGCAGTACTTC
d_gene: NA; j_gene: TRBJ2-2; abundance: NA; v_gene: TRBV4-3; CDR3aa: CASSQEGYTGELFF; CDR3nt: TGCGCCAGCAGCCAAGAGGGGTACACCGGGGAGCTGTTTTTT
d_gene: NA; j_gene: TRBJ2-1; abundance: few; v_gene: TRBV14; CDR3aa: CASSPRTGTVSYNEQFF; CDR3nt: TGTGCCAGCAGCCCCCGAACCGGGACGGTCTCCTACAATGAGCAGTTCTTC
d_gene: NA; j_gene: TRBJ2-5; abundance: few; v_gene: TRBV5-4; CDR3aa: CASSLGASQETQYF; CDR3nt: TGTGCCAGCAGCTTGGGGGCCAGTCAAGAGACCCAGTACTTC
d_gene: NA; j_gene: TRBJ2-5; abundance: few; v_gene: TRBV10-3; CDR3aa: CAISEGETQYF; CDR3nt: TGTGCCATCAGTGAGGGGGAGACCCAGTACTTC
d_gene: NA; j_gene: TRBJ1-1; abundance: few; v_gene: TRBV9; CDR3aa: CASSVDPGRTEAFF; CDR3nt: TGTGCCAGCAGCGTAGATCCGGGGCGGACTGAAGCTTTCTTT
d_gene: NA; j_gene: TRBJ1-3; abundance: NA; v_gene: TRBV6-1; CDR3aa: CASSELRWVSGNTIYF; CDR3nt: TGTGCCAGCAGTGAACTAAGATGGGTATCTGGAAACACCATATATTTT
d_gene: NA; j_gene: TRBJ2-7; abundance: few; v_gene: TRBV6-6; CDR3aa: CASSYRTIGYYEQYF; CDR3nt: TGTGCCAGCAGTTATCGGACGATAGGCTACTACGAGCAGTACTTC
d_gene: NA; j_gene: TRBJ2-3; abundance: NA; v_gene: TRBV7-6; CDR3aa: CASSGLGSTPDTQYF; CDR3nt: TGTGCCAGCAGCGGGCTGGGTAGCACCCCAGATACGCAGTATTTT
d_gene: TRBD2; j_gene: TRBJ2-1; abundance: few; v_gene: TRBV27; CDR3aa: CASSRTSGGHEQFF; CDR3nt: TGTGCCAGCAGTCGGACTAGCGGGGGCCATGAGCAGTTCTTC
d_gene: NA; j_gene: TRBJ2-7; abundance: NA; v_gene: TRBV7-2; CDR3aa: CASSLGRGTSPFPWEQYF; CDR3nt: TGTGCCAGCAGCTTGGGCCGCGGTACTAGTCCCTTTCCTTGGGAGCAGTACTTC
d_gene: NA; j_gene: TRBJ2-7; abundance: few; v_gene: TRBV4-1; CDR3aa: CASSLPTRSREQYF; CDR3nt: TGCGCCAGCAGCCTCCCTACGAGGAGTCGCGAGCAGTACTTC
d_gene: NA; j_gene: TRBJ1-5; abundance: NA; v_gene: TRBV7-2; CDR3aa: CASSTQGGQPQHF; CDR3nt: TGTGCCAGCAGCACCCAGGGAGGCCAGCCCCAGCATTTT
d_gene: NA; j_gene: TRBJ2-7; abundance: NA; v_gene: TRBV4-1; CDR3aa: CASSQDGGGRSYEQYF; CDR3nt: TGCGCCAGCAGCCAAGATGGTGGAGGTCGATCCTACGAGCAGTACTTC
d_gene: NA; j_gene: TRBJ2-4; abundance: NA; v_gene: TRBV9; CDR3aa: CASSVVWGPKNIQYF; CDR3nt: TGTGCCAGCAGCGTAGTTTGGGGGCCCAAAAACATTCAGTACTTC
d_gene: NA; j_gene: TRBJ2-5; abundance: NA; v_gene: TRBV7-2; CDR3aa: CASSLGTGETQYF; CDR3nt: TGTGCCAGCAGCTTAGGAACGGGGGAGACCCAGTACTTC
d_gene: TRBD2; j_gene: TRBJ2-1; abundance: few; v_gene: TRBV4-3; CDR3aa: CASSQYGTTSGTGNEQFF; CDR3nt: TGCGCCAGCAGCCAATACGGCACGACTAGCGGGACAGGCAATGAGCAGTTCTTC
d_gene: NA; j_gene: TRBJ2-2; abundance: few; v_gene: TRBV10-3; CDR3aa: CAIKTGQANTGELFF; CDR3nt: TGTGCCATCAAGACAGGCCAAGCGAACACCGGGGAGCTGTTTTTT
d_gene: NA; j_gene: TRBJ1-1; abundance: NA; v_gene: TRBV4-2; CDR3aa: CASSQEPSVNTEAFF; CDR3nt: TGTGCCAGCAGCCAAGAGCCCTCAGTAAACACTGAAGCTTTCTTT